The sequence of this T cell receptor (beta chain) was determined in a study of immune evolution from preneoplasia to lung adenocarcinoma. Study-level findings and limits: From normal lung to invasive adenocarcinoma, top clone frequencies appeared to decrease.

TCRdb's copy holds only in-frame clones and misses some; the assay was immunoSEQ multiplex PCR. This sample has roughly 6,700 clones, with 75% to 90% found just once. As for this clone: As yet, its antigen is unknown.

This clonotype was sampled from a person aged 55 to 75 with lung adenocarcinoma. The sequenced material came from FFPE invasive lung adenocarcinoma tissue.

The CDR3 DNA is TGTGCCAGTAGTATAGGAGGTCACCACTCCTACGAGCAGTACTTC. This sequence encodes CASSIGGHHSYEQYF. The V and J genes are TRBV19 and TRBJ2-7; D call uncertain. Germline CDR1 and CDR2: LNHDA and SQIVND (reference sequence). The length of the CDR3 is 15 residues. V was cut by 1 base and J by 0 bases, with 10 bases left in between.